One and the same sample provided the 24 T cell receptor beta chains below, sequenced in a study of molecular identifiers for immune sequencing clone quantification. TCRdb reprocessed the PCR reads via MiXCR and lists one record per CDR3 protein. Counted here are about 510,000 distinct CDR3 sequences, roughly 24% occurring once; the ten biggest clones make up around 0.79%. Sequenced material: naive CD8+ T cells from blood, with Jurkat cell RNA spiked in. As for subset: FACS-sorted CD8+CD4-CCR7+CD45RA+ naive T cells. The origin of the receptors is a human donor in good health. Some libraries in this study had Jurkat cell RNA spiked in.

The J gene is TRBJ1-1, the V gene TRBV18; D is ambiguous. The CDR3 totals 15 residues. The germline gives CDR1 KGHSH, CDR2 LQKENI. Trimming pared 6 bases from V and 0 bases from J, leaving 14 bases between. Here the CDR3 reads CASSPAGLMNTEAFF. The CDR3 nucleotides read TGTGCCAGCTCGCCCGCCGGCCTTATGAACACTGAAGCTTTCTTT.

The sample holds one count of this clonotype. This chain connects TRBV7-3 to TRBJ2-1; D possibly uses TRBD1 or TRBD2 (5 bases each). V was cut by 5 bases and J by 4 bases, with 21 bases left in between. The germline V gene has CDR1 SGHTA and CDR2 FQGTGA. This CDR3 spans 17 amino acids. CDR3 sequence: CASSMTGLAPLYNEQFF. The CDR3 coding sequence is TGTGCCAGCAGCATGACGGGGCTTGCTCCACTTTACAATGAGCAGTTCTTC. Based on the CDR3 plus reference TRBV7-3 and TRBJ2-1, the full variable domain is GAGVSQTPSNKVTEKGKYVELRCDPISGHTALYWYRQSLGQGPEFLIYFQGTGAADDSGLPNDRFFAVRPEGSVSTLKIQRTERGDSAVYLCASSMTGLAPLYNEQFFGPGTRLTVL.

This clonotype was recorded many times. The chain uses TRBV5-1 and TRBJ2-5; D assignment may be TRBD1 or TRBD2 (5 bases each). This CDR3 region has 15 residues. Germline CDR1 is SGHRS and CDR2 is YFSETQ. V lost 0 bases and J lost 2, with 11 bases in between. The CDR3 loop is CASSLEAGTQETQYF. CDR3 bases: TGCGCCAGCAGCTTGGAGGCAGGGACGCAAGAGACCCAGTACTTC.

The count of this clonotype is one. This may arise from a read error, as a much more abundant clone is one base away. V is TRBV4-1 and J is TRBJ1-4; no definite D call. The CDR3 is made up of 14 amino acids. Germline lookup yields CDR1 MGHRA and CDR2 YSYEKL. CDR3 in DNA: TGCGCCAGCAGCCAATCGGCAACTAATGAAAAACTGTCTTTT. Encoded protein: CASSQSATNEKLSF.

This clonotype came up a few times. The chain links TRBV12-3 or TRBV12-4 to TRBJ1-5; weak D call: TRBD1 (6 bases). The CDR3 runs to 15 residues. The V end lost 3 bases, the J end lost 6 bases, and 15 bases lay between the germline ends. CDR3 loop: CASSLSGGGTQPQHF. CDR3 DNA sequence: TGTGCCAGCAGTTTGTCAGGAGGGGGAACTCAGCCCCAGCATTTT.

This clonotype was counted between two and nine times. A read error is likely, as this CDR3 ends without the conserved phenylalanine or tryptophan. The chain recombines TRBV6-5 with TRBJ1-1; D not certain. Trimming left V 6 bases short and J 2 bases short, with 16 bases between. In germline, CDR1 is MNHEY, CDR2 SVGAGI. CDR3 length: 15 amino acids. The CDR3: CASSPNPAENTEAFL. The CDR3 DNA follows: TGTGCCAGCAGCCCCAACCCCGCGGAAAACACTGAAGCTTTCCTT.

This clonotype appeared many times. The J gene is TRBJ1-5, the V gene TRBV7-9, with D possibly matching TRBD1 (5 bases). The CDR3 sequence is 14 residues long. CDR1 and CDR2 (germline): SEHNR, FQNEAQ (reference sequence). V dropped 3 bases and J dropped 1 base, with 7 bases sitting between them. Here the CDR3 reads CASSFGQSNQPQHF. As DNA, the CDR3 is TGTGCCAGCAGCTTCGGACAAAGCAATCAGCCCCAGCATTTT.

Concerning this clonotype: This clone may be a read error of a much larger clone one base away. The CDR3 is CASSYSGSPPDTRYF. The CDR3 DNA reads TGTGCCAGCAGCTATAGCGGGAGTCCCCCAGATACGCGGTATTTT. The V and J genes are TRBV12-3 or TRBV12-4 and TRBJ2-3; 9 nucleotides agree with TRBD2. This CDR3 spans 15 amino acids.

V usage is TRBV16 and J usage is TRBJ2-7; D not resolved. The V end lost 0 bases, the J end lost 2 bases, and 5 bases lay between the germline ends. CDR3 length: 13 amino acids. CDR1 is KGHSY, CDR2 FQNENV, per germline. CDR3 protein: CASSQSWAYEQYF. The CDR3 nucleotides are TGTGCCAGCAGCCAATCGTGGGCCTACGAGCAGTACTTC.

This clonotype was recorded at least ten times. The chain has TRBV7-6 and TRBJ2-7; D not certain. The CDR3 is made up of 11 amino acids. Trimming left V 5 bases short and J 7 bases short, with 9 bases between. Germline CDR1 SGHVS, CDR2 FNYEAQ. The CDR3 nucleotides read TGTGCCAGCAGCGACGCTGGGGAGCAGTACTTC. Translation gives CASSDAGEQYF. Full variable domain (remainder filled in from reference TRBV7-6 and TRBJ2-7): GAGVSQSPRYKVTKRGQDVALRCDPISGHVSLYWYRQALGQGPEFLTYFNYEAQQDKSGLPNDRFSAERPEGSISTLTIQRTEQRDSAMYRCASSDAGEQYFGPGTRLTVT.

The J gene is TRBJ2-7, the V gene TRBV30, with 8 bases lining up with TRBD1. The CDR3 consists of 17 residues. V trimming: 3 bases; J trimming: 0 bases; junction bases outside the gene matches: 13. Germline assignment: CDR1 GTSNPN and CDR2 SVGIG (reference sequence). The chain's CDR3 is CAWSESATGESSYEQYF. CDR3 DNA: TGTGCCTGGAGCGAATCTGCGACAGGGGAAAGCTCCTACGAGCAGTACTTC.

This clonotype was recorded at least ten times. The chain recombines TRBV7-9 with TRBJ2-7; 11 nucleotides agree with TRBD2. The CDR3 is 14 amino acids. Per the germline V gene, CDR1 is SEHNR and CDR2 is FQNEAQ (reference sequence). The V segment lost 4 bases and the J segment 7 bases; nucleotides outside the gene matches: 6. The CDR3 sequence is CASSSTSGASEQYF. The CDR3 bases are TGTGCCAGCAGCTCGACTAGCGGGGCGTCGGAGCAGTACTTC.

This clonotype was seen many times. The chain uses TRBV7-8 and TRBJ2-7; the D is unclear. In germline, CDR1 is SGHVS, CDR2 FQNEAQ. Trimming left V 1 base short and J 2 bases short, with 18 bases between. CDR3 length: 17 residues. CDR3 sequence: CASSLGRTPVRPYEQYF. As DNA, the CDR3 is TGTGCCAGCAGCTTAGGGAGAACCCCCGTGAGGCCCTACGAGCAGTACTTC.

This clonotype was seen a few times. The chain carries TRBV2 and TRBJ1-1; perhaps TRBD1 as D (5 bases). In germline, CDR1 is SNHLY, CDR2 FYNNEI. This CDR3 has 12 amino acids. V was trimmed by 11 bases and J by 1 base, leaving 11 bases between them. The CDR3 sequence: CAVPTANTEAFF. The DNA for the CDR3 is TGTGCCGTACCGACAGCGAACACTGAAGCTTTCTTT.

This chain connects TRBV11-2 to TRBJ2-7; 7 bases line up with TRBD1. Trimming removed 2 bases from V and 5 bases from J; junction bases left unmatched: 3. CDR3 length equals 13 residues. The germline V gene encodes CDR1 SGHAT and CDR2 FQNNGV. The DNA for the CDR3 is TGTGCCAGCAGCTTAACAGGGGCCCACGAGCAGTACTTC. It yields the protein CASSLTGAHEQYF.

There are many counts of this clonotype. The rearrangement joins TRBV4-3 to TRBJ2-1, with 7 positions matching TRBD1. Germline CDR1 is LGHNA and CDR2 is YSLEER. This CDR3 has 16 amino acids. Trimming cost V 0 bases and J 0 bases; bases outside gene matches: 2. The CDR3 DNA reads TGCGCCAGCAGCCAAGAGAGGGGGCCCTCCTACAATGAGCAGTTCTTC. It is translated as CASSQERGPSYNEQFF.

This clonotype was counted a few times. The chain employs TRBV20-1 and TRBJ2-3; D call uncertain. The CDR3 spans 14 residues. Germline CDR1 is DFQATT and CDR2 is SNEGSKA (reference sequence). Trimming cost V 0 bases and J 3 bases, with 10 bases left between them. The DNA for the CDR3 is TGCAGTGCTAGAGACCAGGTGAGGACAGATACGCAGTATTTT. Protein sequence: CSARDQVRTDTQYF.

This clonotype has at least ten counts. V usage is TRBV27 and J usage is TRBJ2-7; D is tentatively TRBD1 or TRBD2 (5 bases each). The V end was cut by 10 bases, the J end by 4 bases, with 32 bases between. The CDR3 has 18 amino acids. Germline V gene sequence: CDR1 MNHEY, CDR2 SMNVEV (reference sequence). The chain's CDR3 is CATRPGTMVKGPGYEQYF. The DNA for the CDR3 is TGTGCCACCCGCCCAGGGACGATGGTGAAGGGGCCGGGTTACGAGCAGTACTTC.

This clonotype was detected only a few times. The rearrangement links TRBV9 to TRBJ1-1, with 10 bases identical to TRBD1. Looked up from germline, CDR1 is SGDLS and CDR2 is YYNGEE. The CDR3 covers 13 residues. V trimming: 4 bases; J trimming: 8 bases; junction bases outside the gene matches: 5. In DNA form, the CDR3 reads TGTGCCAGCAGCTTCGGACAGGGGGGCGAAGCTTTCTTT. It translates to CASSFGQGGEAFF.

This clonotype showed up many times. V is TRBV28 and J is TRBJ2-4; D is unresolved. Trimming took off 3 bases at V and 0 bases at J, with 9 bases between the two ends. The CDR3 length is 15 residues. Germline CDR1 reads MDHEN; CDR2 reads SYDVKM. In DNA form, the CDR3 reads TGTGCCAGCAGTTTGATTTCTCTAGCCAAAAACATTCAGTACTTC. As protein: CASSLISLAKNIQYF. Full variable domain (outside the CDR3, taken from reference TRBV28 and TRBJ2-4): DVKVTQSSRYLVKRTGEKVFLECVQDMDHENMFWYRQDPGLGLRLIYFSYDVKMKEKGDIPEGYSVSREKKERFSLILESASTNQTSMYLCASSLISLAKNIQYFGAGTRLSVL.

The CDR3 DNA follows: TGTGCCAGCAGCACAGATCTCCAAGAGACCCAGTACTTC. Protein product: CASSTDLQETQYF. The V gene is TRBV27, the J gene TRBJ2-5, with D hard to call. This CDR3 comprises 13 residues. CDR1 MNHEY and CDR2 SMNVEV come from the germline V gene (reference sequence). Trimming took off 6 bases at V and 1 base at J, with 9 bases between the two ends.

The chain joins TRBV4-3 to TRBJ2-1; no definite D call. The CDR3 length is 16 residues. Germline CDR1 and CDR2: LGHNA and YSLEER. Trimming cost V 1 base and J 1 base, with 11 bases left between them. CDR3 bases: TGCGCCAGCAGCCAAGGACACTCACCTTCCTACAATGAGCAGTTCTTC. Protein product: CASSQGHSPSYNEQFF.

On this clonotype itself: At one of its ends the junction is not consistent with the germline gene, which may arise from a read error. The V call is TRBV28, the J call TRBJ2-2; the D call may be TRBD1 or TRBD2 (5 bases each). CDR1 MDHEN and CDR2 SYDVKM come from the germline V gene. The CDR3 is made up of 12 amino acids. In DNA form, the CDR3 reads TGTGCCGGCAATGAGGGGACCGGGGAGCTGTCTTTT. Its translation: CAGNEGTGELSF.

About this clonotype: A read error may explain this, as a much larger clone is one base away. This rearrangement joins TRBV9 to TRBJ2-3, with TRBD2 identical over 8 bases. Germline V gives CDR1 SGDLS, CDR2 YYNGEE. Unmatched junction bases numbered 9, after V lost 4 bases and J lost 2 bases. This CDR3 is built from 16 residues. CDR3 residues: CASSLRSGGPTDTQYF. CDR3 nucleotides: TGTGCCAGCAGCCTTAGGAGCGGGGGCCCCACAGATACGCAGTATTTT.